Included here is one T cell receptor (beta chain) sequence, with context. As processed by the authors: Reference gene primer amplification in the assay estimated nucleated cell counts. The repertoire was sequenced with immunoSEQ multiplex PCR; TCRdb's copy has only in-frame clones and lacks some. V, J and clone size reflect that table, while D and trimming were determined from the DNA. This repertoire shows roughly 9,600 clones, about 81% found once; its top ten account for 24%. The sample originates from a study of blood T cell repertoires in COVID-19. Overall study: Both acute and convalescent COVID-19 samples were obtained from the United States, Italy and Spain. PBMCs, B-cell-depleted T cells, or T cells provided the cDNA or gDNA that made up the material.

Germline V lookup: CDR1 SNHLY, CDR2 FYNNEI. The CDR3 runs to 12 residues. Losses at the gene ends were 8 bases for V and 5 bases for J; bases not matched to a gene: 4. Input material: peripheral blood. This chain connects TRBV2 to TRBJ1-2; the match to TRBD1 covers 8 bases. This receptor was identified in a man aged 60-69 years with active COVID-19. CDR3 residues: CASGQGEYGYTF. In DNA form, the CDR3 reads TGTGCCAGCGGACAGGGAGAGTATGGCTACACCTTC.